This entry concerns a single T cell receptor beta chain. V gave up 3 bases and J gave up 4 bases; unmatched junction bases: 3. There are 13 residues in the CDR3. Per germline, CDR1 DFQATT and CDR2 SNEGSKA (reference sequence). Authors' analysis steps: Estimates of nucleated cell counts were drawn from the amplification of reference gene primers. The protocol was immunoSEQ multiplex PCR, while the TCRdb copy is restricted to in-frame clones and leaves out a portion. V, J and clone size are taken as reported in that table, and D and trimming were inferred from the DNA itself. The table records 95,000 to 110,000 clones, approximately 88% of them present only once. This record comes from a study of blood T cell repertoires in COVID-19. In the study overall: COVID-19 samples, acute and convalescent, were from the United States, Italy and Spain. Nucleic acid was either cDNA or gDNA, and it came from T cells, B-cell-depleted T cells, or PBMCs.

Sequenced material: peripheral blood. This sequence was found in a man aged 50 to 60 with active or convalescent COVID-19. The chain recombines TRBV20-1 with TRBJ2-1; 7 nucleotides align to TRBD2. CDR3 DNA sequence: TGCAGTGCTAGTGGGACTAATTACAATGAGCAGTTCTTC. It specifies CSASGTNYNEQFF.